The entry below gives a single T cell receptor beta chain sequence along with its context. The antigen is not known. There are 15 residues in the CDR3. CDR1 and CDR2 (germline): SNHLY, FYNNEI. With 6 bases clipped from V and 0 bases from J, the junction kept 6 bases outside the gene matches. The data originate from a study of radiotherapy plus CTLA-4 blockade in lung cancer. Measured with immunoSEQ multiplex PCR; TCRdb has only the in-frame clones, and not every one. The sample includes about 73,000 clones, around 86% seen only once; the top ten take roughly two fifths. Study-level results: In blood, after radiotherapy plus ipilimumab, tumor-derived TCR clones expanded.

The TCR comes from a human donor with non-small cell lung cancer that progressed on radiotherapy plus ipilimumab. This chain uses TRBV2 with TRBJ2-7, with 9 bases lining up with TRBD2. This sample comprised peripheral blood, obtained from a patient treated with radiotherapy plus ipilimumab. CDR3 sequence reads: CASRKTSGNSYEQYF. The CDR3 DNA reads TGTGCCAGCAGAAAGACTAGCGGCAACTCCTACGAGCAGTACTTC. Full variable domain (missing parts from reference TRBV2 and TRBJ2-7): EPEVTQTPSHQVTQMGQEVILRCVPISNHLYFYWYRQILGQKVEFLVSFYNNEISEKSEIFDDQFSVERPDGSNFTLKIRSTKLEDSAMYFCASRKTSGNSYEQYFGPGTRLTVT.